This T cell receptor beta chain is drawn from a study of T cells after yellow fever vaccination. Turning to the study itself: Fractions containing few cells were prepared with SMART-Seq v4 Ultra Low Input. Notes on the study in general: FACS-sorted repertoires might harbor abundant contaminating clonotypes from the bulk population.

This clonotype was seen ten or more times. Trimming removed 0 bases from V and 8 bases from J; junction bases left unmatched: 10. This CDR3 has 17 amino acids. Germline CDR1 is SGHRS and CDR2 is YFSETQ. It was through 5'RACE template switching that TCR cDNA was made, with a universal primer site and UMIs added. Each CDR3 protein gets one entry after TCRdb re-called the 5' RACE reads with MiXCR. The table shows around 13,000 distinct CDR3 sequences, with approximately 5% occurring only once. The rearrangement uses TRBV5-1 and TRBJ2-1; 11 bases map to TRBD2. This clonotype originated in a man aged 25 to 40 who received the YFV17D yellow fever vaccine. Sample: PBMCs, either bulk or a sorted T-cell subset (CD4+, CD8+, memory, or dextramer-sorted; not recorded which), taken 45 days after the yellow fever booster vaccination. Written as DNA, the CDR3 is TGCGCCAGCAGCTTGGTGACTAGCGGGGCCCTAATTGATGAGCAGTTCTTC. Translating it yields CASSLVTSGALIDEQFF.